This TCR beta chain came from a study of cytomegalovirus exposure and HLA in healthy donors. Overall study findings and caveats: Despite most TCR sequences being rare, some public TCRs occurred in many donors.

This clone was counted between two and nine times. As yet, its antigen is unknown. Primers included in the PCR were 60 Vbeta and 13 Jbeta primers. Some clones are missing from TCRdb's copy, which holds only in-frame ones; the method was immunoSEQ multiplex PCR. Among roughly 150,000 clones listed, 70% to 90% were seen once. Germline V CDR1 and CDR2: SQVTM, ANQGSEA. There are 16 residues in the CDR3. Losses at the gene ends were 6 bases for V and 0 bases for J; bases not matched to a gene: 9. This chain uses TRBV29-1 with TRBJ2-2, with TRBD1 matching 8 bases. Source material: PBMCs. This sequence was found in a woman aged 18-35 years in good health and CMV-seronegative. CDR3 protein: CSVKTGATSNTGELFF. As DNA, the CDR3 is TGCAGCGTAAAGACAGGGGCGACTTCGAACACCGGGGAGCTGTTTTTT.